Listed here are 25 T cell receptor beta chains from one sample, sequenced in a study of T cells in Graves' hyperthyroidism and ophthalmopathy. TCR beta CDR3 regions were amplified from RNA transcripts. Initially, a first-round RT-PCR of the TCR CDR3 employed the HTBI primer set. TCRdb recomputed calls from the multiplex PCR reads with MiXCR, one row per CDR3 protein. Altogether 210,000 or so distinct CDR3 sequences are present, over 15% being singletons, with the ten largest covering roughly 50%. Sequencing was carried out using blood. These receptors came from a man aged 45 to 65 with Graves' hyperthyroidism.

This sequence joins TRBV6-1 and TRBJ2-1; D remains ambiguous. CDR3 length: 12 residues. Per germline, CDR1 MNHNS and CDR2 SASEGT. The V gene lost 4 bases and the J gene lost 11 bases, with 12 bases spanning the gap. CDR3 DNA sequence: TGTGCCAGCAGTGTATCCATCCTGCAGCAGTTCTTC. Translated: CASSVSILQQFF.

This clonotype has at least ten counts. The chain is built from TRBV28 and TRBJ2-1; TRBD2 agrees at 8 bases. J lost 6 bases, V lost 7 bases, and 5 bases had no gene match. CDR1 is MDHEN and CDR2 is SYDVKM in the germline V gene. The CDR3 sequence is 13 residues long. In DNA, the CDR3 is TGTGCCAGCATCCTAGCGGGTACCAATGAGCAGTTCTTC. Its translation is CASILAGTNEQFF.

This clonotype was seen repeatedly, ten times or more. This chain links TRBV20-1 with TRBJ1-5; D unclear. Looked up from germline, CDR1 is DFQATT and CDR2 is SNEGSKA (reference sequence). V gave up 1 base and J gave up 0 bases, with 10 bases separating them. The CDR3 consists of 15 residues. In nucleotides, the CDR3 is TGCAGTGCTAGAGTGAGTGGCTATAGCAATCAGCCCCAGCATTTT. It is translated as CSARVSGYSNQPQHF.

This clonotype occurred many times. The chain is built from TRBV5-1 and TRBJ2-7; 14 bases map to TRBD2. Germline CDR1 and CDR2: SGHRS and YFSETQ. V shed 5 bases and J 4 bases; nucleotides not matched to a gene: 2. The CDR3 contains 14 residues. The CDR3 spells CASRGLAGEYEQYF. Here the CDR3 DNA reads TGCGCCAGCAGGGGACTAGCGGGAGAATACGAGCAGTACTTC. The full variable domain, in which reference TRBV5-1 and TRBJ2-7 provide the parts outside the CDR3, is KAGVTQTPRYLIKTRGQQVTLSCSPISGHRSVSWYQQTPGQGLQFLFEYFSETQRNKGNFPGRFSGRQFSNSRSEMNVSTLELGDSALYLCASRGLAGEYEQYFGPGTRLTVT.

The chain recombines TRBV18 with TRBJ1-4; D is ambiguous. The CDR3 covers 11 residues. V was shortened by 3 bases and J by 8 bases, with 4 bases between the two germline ends. Per germline, CDR1 KGHSH and CDR2 LQKENI. The CDR3 sequence: CASSPGEKLFF. DNA for the CDR3: TGTGCCAGCTCACCGGGAGAAAAACTGTTTTTT.

CDR3 nucleotide sequence: TGTGCCAGCAGCTTAGGTTACGGGGGAGCAAAGTACGAGCAGTACTTC. Protein: CASSLGYGGAKYEQYF. The genes are TRBV7-2 and TRBJ2-7; perhaps TRBD2 as D (6 bases). The CDR3 has 16 amino acids. Germline V gene sequence: CDR1 SGHTA, CDR2 FQGNSA. The germline V and J ends were trimmed by 1 base and 4 bases, with 17 bases remaining between them.

This clonotype was picked up many times. This chain joins TRBV29-1 and TRBJ2-3; the D call may be TRBD1 or TRBD2 (6 bases each). Per germline, CDR1 SQVTM and CDR2 ANQGSEA. CDR3 size: 13 residues. The ends were cut back, 7 bases at V and 4 bases at J, with 15 bases in the middle. The CDR3 coding sequence is TGCAGCGCCCAAGAGGGGGACTCAGATACGCAGTATTTT. This translates into CSAQEGDSDTQYF.

V is TRBV7-2 and J is TRBJ2-2, with TRBD1 matching over 8 bases. CDR3 size: 13 residues. Per germline, CDR1 SGHTA and CDR2 FQGNSA. The V segment lost 5 bases and the J segment 6 bases; nucleotides outside the gene matches: 2. As DNA, the CDR3 is TGTGCCAGCAGCCCGGACAGGGCCGGGGAGCTGTTTTTT. It encodes CASSPDRAGELFF.

The chain is built from TRBV5-1 and TRBJ2-6, with D hard to call. The CDR3 sequence is 16 residues long. The ends were cut back, 5 bases at V and 1 base at J, with 13 bases in the middle. Germline assignment: CDR1 SGHRS and CDR2 YFSETQ. The CDR3 DNA reads TGCGCCAGCAGATCTCGCCCCTTATCTGGGGCCAACGTCCTGACTTTC. This codes for CASRSRPLSGANVLTF.

This clonotype was detected many times. The chain couples TRBV6-5 to TRBJ2-3; 11 bases are a match to TRBD2. The CDR3 runs to 17 residues. The germline V gene has CDR1 MNHEY and CDR2 SVGAGI. The J segment lost 6 bases and the V segment lost 0 bases, leaving 8 bases of the junction unmatched. Written as DNA, the CDR3 is TGTGCCAGCAGTTACTCTAGCGGGAGGGCCTATAGGGATACGCAGTATTTT. This gives the protein CASSYSSGRAYRDTQYF.

The chain recombines TRBV20-1 with TRBJ2-5; tentatively, D is TRBD2 (12 bases). The germline gives CDR1 DFQATT, CDR2 SNEGSKA (reference sequence). The CDR3 has 18 residues. V was cut by 5 bases and J by 5 bases, with 30 bases left in between. The CDR3 loop is CSAWDRGVLAGGSETQYF. The DNA for the CDR3 is TGCAGTGCTTGGGACAGGGGGGTGCTAGCGGGAGGGAGCGAGACCCAGTACTTC.

This clonotype has ten or more counts. The chain recombines TRBV28 with TRBJ2-6; D gene unclear. V was shortened by 2 bases and J by 0 bases, with 11 bases between the two germline ends. Germline-derived CDR1 and CDR2 are MDHEN and SYDVKM. The length of the CDR3 is 17 residues. The DNA of the CDR3 is TGTGCCAGCAGTTTAACGCGGTCAATCTCTGGGGCCAACGTCCTGACTTTC. It is translated as CASSLTRSISGANVLTF.

At least ten counts were recorded for this clonotype. The gene calls are TRBV2 and TRBJ1-1, with TRBD1 matching 7 bases. Germline loops: CDR1 SNHLY, CDR2 FYNNEI. J gave up 0 bases and V 10 bases, and 5 bases lay outside the gene matches. The CDR3 runs 13 residues. The CDR3 DNA is TGTGCCACACAGGGGAGCATGAACACTGAAGCTTTCTTT. It yields the protein CATQGSMNTEAFF.

This clonotype has ten or more counts. V is TRBV20-1 and J is TRBJ1-5; a weak D match, TRBD1 (6 bases). CDR1 and CDR2 (germline): DFQATT, SNEGSKA (reference sequence). The CDR3 loop spans 15 amino acids. V was shortened by 1 base and J by 2 bases, with 12 bases between the two germline ends. In DNA form, the CDR3 reads TGCAGTGCTAGAGGAGGGGGGAATGGCAATCAGCCCCAGCATTTT. Translating it yields CSARGGGNGNQPQHF.

This clonotype was seen repeatedly, ten times or more. The rearrangement joins TRBV20-1 to TRBJ2-4, with D perhaps being TRBD1 or TRBD2 (5 bases each). The V gene's germline CDR1 is DFQATT and CDR2 SNEGSKA (reference sequence). The CDR3 contains 15 residues. Deletions cut 5 bases from V and 0 bases from J, with 14 bases between. CDR3 bases: TGCAGTGCTGGACCCGGGACCCTAGCCAAAAACATTCAGTACTTC. Protein: CSAGPGTLAKNIQYF.

This clonotype was counted many times. V gene TRBV6-2 or TRBV6-3 combines with J gene TRBJ2-3; TRBD2 aligns across 9 bases. The V and J ends lost 8 bases and 3 bases, in that order; junction bases with no gene match: 0. The CDR3 loop spans 12 amino acids. From germline, CDR1 is MNHEY and CDR2 SVGEGT. CDR3: CASGLATDTQYF. The DNA for the CDR3 is TGTGCCAGCGGACTAGCGACAGATACGCAGTATTTT.

This clonotype has at least ten counts. J is TRBJ2-1 and V is TRBV24-1, with 14 bases matching TRBD2. This CDR3 region has 16 residues. Germline V gene data show CDR1 as KGHDR and CDR2 as SFDVKD. V dropped 4 bases and J dropped 9; count of bases not matched to a gene: 7. The CDR3 sequence is CATSDTGLAGETEQFF. The CDR3 region has the DNA TGTGCCACCAGTGACACGGGACTAGCGGGAGAAACTGAGCAGTTCTTC.

This clonotype has at least ten counts. The chain has TRBV2 and TRBJ2-1, with D hard to call. Trimming removed 10 bases from V and 2 bases from J, with 12 bases in between. The CDR3 is made up of 13 amino acids. CDR1 and CDR2 (germline): SNHLY, FYNNEI. Here the CDR3 reads CAIQAAAYNEQFF. The CDR3 coding sequence is TGTGCCATCCAGGCGGCGGCCTACAATGAGCAGTTCTTC.

This sequence joins TRBV10-3 and TRBJ1-5; D is unresolved. Per the germline V gene, CDR1 is ENHRY and CDR2 is SYGVKD. Deletions cut 6 bases from V and 0 bases from J, with 12 bases between. CDR3 length equals 15 residues. The CDR3 protein is CAIRMTLSSNQPQHF. CDR3 in DNA: TGTGCCATCAGAATGACCCTCAGTAGCAATCAGCCCCAGCATTTT.

This clonotype was observed a handful of times. The gene calls are TRBV19 and TRBJ2-1, with 11 nucleotides matching TRBD2. The junction had 8 bases not matched to a gene; V was cut back by 4 bases and J by 6 bases. The CDR3 runs to 16 residues. Germline lookup yields CDR1 LNHDA and CDR2 SQIVND (reference sequence). Here the CDR3 reads CASSTTSGTPRNEQFF. Written as DNA, the CDR3 is TGTGCCAGTAGTACGACTAGCGGGACTCCCCGCAATGAGCAGTTCTTC.

This clonotype was seen repeatedly, ten times or more. The CDR3 spells CASSFAGDSEQFF. As DNA, the CDR3 is TGTGCCAGCAGTTTTGCCGGGGATAGTGAGCAGTTCTTC. The chain has TRBV12-3 or TRBV12-4 and TRBJ2-1; tentative D call: TRBD2 (5 bases). The CDR3 contains 13 residues. V was trimmed by 3 bases and J by 9 bases, leaving 12 bases between them.

In this sample, this clonotype turned up many times. The rearrangement links TRBV10-1 to TRBJ2-2; TRBD2 matches 8 bases. This CDR3 is 14 amino acids long. Germline V gene data show CDR1 as WNHNN and CDR2 as SYGVQD (reference sequence). The ends lost 5 bases at V and 6 bases at J; junction bases unmatched: 5. The CDR3 DNA reads TGCGCCAGCAGTCCTACTAGCGGACCCGGGGAGCTGTTTTTT. This gives the protein CASSPTSGPGELFF.

This clonotype was seen repeatedly, ten times or more. The chain uses TRBV6-1 and TRBJ1-2; D not resolved. The CDR3 has 13 amino acids. Per germline, CDR1 MNHNS and CDR2 SASEGT. The ends were cut back, 6 bases at V and 7 bases at J, with 15 bases in the middle. The CDR3 region is CASRPTGFAGYTF. The CDR3 nucleotides are TGTGCCAGCAGGCCGACGGGTTTCGCTGGCTACACCTTC.

CDR3 DNA sequence: TGCGCCAGCAGCCTCACCTCCGGCACGCAGTATTTT. Its translation is CASSLTSGTQYF. V is TRBV4-1 and J is TRBJ2-3, with D uncertain. The CDR3 covers 12 residues. The germline V gene encodes CDR1 MGHRA and CDR2 YSYEKL. V was cut by 4 bases and J by 9 bases, with 11 bases left in between.

In this sample, this clonotype turned up a few times. J is TRBJ2-7 and V is TRBV6-1; tentative D call: TRBD2 (6 bases). Germline V gene lookup returns CDR1 MNHNS and CDR2 SASEGT. This CDR3 contains 14 residues. The V gene lost 1 base and the J gene lost 4 bases, with 11 bases spanning the gap. CDR3 residues: CASSEEASVYEQYF. The CDR3 coding sequence is TGTGCCAGCAGTGAAGAGGCTAGCGTGTACGAGCAGTACTTC.